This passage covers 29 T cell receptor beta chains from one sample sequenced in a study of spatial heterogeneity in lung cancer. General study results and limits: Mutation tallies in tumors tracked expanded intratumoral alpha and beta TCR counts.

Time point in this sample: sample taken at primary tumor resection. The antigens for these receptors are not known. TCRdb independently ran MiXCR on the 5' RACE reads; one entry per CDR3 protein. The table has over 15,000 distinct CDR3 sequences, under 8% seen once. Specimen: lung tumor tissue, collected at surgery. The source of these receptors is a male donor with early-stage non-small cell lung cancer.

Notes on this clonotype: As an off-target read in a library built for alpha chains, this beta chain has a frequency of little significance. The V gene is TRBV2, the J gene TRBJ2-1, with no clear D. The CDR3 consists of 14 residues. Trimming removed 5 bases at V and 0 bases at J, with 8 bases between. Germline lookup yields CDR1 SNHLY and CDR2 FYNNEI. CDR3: CASSLLSSYNEQFF. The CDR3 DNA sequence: TGTGCCAGCAGTCTACTTAGCTCCTACAATGAGCAGTTCTTC.

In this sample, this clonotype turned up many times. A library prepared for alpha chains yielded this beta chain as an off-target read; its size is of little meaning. The CDR3, as DNA: TGTGCCAGCAGTGAAAACACGGACACCGGGGAGCTGTTTTTT. Protein: CASSENTDTGELFF. V and J are TRBV6-1 and TRBJ2-2; no reliable D call. The CDR3 is 14 residues long. V was trimmed by 2 bases and J by 3 bases, leaving 7 bases between them. CDR1 and CDR2 from the germline V gene are MNHNS and SASEGT.

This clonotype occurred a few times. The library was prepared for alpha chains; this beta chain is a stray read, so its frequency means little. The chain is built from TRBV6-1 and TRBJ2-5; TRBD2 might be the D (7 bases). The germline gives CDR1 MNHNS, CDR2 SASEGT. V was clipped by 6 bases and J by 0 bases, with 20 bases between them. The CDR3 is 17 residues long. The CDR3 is CASRKGGGQPYQETQYF. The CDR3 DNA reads TGTGCCAGCAGAAAAGGGGGGGGCCAGCCGTACCAAGAGACCCAGTACTTC.

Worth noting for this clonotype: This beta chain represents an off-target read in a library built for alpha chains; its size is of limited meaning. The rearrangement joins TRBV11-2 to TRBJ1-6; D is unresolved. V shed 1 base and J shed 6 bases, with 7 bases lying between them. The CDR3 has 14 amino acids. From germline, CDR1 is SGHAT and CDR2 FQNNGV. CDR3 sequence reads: CASSLGRANSPLHF. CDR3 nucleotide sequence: TGTGCCAGCAGCTTAGGTCGGGCTAATTCACCCCTCCACTTT.

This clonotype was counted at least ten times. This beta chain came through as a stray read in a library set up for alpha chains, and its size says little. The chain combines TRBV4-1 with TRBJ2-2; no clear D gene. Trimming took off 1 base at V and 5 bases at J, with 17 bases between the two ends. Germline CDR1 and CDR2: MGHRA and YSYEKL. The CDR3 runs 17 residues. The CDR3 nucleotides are TGCGCCAGCAGCCAAGTTCCCCTTTCTAGATATACCGGGGAGCTGTTTTTT. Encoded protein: CASSQVPLSRYTGELFF.

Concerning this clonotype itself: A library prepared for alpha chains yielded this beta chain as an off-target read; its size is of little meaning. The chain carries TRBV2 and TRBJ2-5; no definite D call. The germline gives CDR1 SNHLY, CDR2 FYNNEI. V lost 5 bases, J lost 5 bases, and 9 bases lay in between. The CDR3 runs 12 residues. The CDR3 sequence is CASSRDAETQYF. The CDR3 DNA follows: TGTGCCAGCAGTCGTGATGCGGAGACCCAGTACTTC.

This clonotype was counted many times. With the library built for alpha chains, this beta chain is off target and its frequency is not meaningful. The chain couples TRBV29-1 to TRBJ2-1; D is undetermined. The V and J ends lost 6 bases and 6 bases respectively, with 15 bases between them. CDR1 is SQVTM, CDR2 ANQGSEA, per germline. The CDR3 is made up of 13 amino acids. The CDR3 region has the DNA TGCAGCGTACCTTTAGCATCACTCAATGAGCAGTTCTTC. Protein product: CSVPLASLNEQFF.

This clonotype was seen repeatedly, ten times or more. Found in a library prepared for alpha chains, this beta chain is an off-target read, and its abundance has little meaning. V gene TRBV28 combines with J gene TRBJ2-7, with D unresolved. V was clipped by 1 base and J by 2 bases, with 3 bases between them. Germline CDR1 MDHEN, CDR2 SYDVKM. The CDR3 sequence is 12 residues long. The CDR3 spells CASSLYTYEQYF. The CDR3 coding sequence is TGTGCCAGCAGTTTATACACCTACGAGCAGTACTTC.

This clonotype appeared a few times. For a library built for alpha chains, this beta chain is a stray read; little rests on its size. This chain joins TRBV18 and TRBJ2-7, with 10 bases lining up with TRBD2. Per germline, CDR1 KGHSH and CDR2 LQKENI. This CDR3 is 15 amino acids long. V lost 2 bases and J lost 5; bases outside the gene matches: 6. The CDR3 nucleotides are TGTGCCAGCTCACCAACGGCTAGCGGGAGTCACGAGCAGTACTTC. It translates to CASSPTASGSHEQYF.

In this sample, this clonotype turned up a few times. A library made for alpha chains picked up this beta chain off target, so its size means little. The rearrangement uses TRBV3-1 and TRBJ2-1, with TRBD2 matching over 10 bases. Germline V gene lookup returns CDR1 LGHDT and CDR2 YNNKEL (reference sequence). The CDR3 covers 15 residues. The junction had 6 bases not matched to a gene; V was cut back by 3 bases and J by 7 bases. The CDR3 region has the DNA TGTGCCAGCAGCCAGTCAGCTAGCGGGGGAAATGAGCAGTTCTTC. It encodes CASSQSASGGNEQFF.

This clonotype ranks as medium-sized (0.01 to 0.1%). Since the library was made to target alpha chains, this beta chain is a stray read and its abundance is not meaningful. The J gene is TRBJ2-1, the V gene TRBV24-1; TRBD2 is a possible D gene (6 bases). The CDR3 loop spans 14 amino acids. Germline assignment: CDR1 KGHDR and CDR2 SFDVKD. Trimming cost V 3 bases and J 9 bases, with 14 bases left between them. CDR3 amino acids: CATSDTGGTREQFF. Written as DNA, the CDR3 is TGTGCCACCAGTGATACCGGGGGTACGCGTGAGCAGTTCTTC.

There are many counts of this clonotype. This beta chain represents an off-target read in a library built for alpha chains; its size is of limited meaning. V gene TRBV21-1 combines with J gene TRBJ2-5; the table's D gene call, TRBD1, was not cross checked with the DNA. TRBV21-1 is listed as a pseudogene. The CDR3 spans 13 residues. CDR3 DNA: TGTGCCAGCAGGAGTGCAGGGGAGGAAACCCAGTACTTC. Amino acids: CASRSAGEETQYF.

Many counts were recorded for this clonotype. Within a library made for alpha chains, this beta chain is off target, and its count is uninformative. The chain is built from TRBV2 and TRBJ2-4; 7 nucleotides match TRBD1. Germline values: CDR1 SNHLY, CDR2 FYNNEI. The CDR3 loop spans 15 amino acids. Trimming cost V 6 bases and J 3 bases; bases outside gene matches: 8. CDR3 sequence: CASSQQGLGKNIQYF. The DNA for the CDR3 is TGTGCCAGCAGCCAACAGGGGCTTGGCAAAAACATTCAGTACTTC. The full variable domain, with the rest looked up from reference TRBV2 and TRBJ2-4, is EPEVTQTPSHQVTQMGQEVILRCVPISNHLYFYWYRQILGQKVEFLVSFYNNEISEKSEIFDDQFSVERPDGSNFTLKIRSTKLEDSAMYFCASSQQGLGKNIQYFGAGTRLSVL.

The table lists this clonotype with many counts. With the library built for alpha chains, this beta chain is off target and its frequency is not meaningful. CDR3: CASSVGLDSYEQYF. CDR3 DNA: TGTGCCAGCAGCGTAGGTCTGGACTCCTACGAGCAGTACTTC. This chain joins TRBV9 and TRBJ2-7; no clear D gene. The CDR3 consists of 14 residues. CDR1 and CDR2 from the germline V gene are SGDLS and YYNGEE. V lost 0 bases and J lost 0, with 7 bases in between.

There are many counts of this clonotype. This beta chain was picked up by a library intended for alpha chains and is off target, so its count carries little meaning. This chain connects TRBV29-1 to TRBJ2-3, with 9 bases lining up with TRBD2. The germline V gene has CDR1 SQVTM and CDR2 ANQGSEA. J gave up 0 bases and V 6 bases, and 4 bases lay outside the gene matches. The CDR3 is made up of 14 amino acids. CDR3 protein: CSVPTSGSTDTQYF. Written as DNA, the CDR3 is TGCAGCGTACCAACTAGCGGGAGCACAGATACGCAGTATTTT.

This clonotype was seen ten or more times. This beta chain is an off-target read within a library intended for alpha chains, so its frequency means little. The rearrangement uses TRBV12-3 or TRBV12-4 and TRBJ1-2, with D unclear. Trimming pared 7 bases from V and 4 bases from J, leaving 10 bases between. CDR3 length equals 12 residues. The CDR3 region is CASKKSSYGYTF. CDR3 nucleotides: TGTGCCAGCAAAAAGTCCTCCTATGGCTACACCTTC.

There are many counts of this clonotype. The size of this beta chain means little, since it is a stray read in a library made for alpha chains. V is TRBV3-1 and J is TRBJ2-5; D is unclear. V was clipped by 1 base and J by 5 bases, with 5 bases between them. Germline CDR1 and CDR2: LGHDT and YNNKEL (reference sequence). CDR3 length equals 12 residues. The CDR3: CASSQGLETQYF. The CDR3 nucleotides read TGTGCCAGCAGCCAAGGCCTGGAGACCCAGTACTTC.

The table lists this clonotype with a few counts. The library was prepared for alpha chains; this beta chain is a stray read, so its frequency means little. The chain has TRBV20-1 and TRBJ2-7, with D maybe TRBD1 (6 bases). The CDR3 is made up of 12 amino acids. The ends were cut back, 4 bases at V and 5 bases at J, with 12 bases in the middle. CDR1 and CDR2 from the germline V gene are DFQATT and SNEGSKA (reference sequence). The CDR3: CSAIRDTHEQYF. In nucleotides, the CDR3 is TGCAGTGCTATTAGGGACACTCACGAGCAGTACTTC.

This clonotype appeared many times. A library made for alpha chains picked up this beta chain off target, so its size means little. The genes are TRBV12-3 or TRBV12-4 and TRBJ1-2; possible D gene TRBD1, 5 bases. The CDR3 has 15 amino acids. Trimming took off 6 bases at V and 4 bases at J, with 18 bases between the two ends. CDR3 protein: CASRATGAESYGYTF. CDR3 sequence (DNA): TGTGCCAGCAGGGCTACAGGCGCCGAGTCCTATGGCTACACCTTC.

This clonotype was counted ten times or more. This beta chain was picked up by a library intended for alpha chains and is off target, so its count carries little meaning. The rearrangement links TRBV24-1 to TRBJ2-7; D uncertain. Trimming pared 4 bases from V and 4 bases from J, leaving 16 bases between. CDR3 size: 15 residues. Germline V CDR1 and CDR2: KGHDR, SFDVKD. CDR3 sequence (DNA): TGTGCCACCAGTGACTCCACGGCGGTTACTTACGAGCAGTACTTC. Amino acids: CATSDSTAVTYEQYF.

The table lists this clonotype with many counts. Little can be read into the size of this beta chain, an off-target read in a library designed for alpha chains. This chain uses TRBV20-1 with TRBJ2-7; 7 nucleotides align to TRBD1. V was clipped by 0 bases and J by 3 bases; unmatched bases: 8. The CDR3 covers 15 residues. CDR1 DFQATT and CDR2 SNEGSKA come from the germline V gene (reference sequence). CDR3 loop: CSARDFRTGFYEQYF. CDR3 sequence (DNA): TGCAGTGCTAGAGATTTCCGGACAGGCTTCTACGAGCAGTACTTC.

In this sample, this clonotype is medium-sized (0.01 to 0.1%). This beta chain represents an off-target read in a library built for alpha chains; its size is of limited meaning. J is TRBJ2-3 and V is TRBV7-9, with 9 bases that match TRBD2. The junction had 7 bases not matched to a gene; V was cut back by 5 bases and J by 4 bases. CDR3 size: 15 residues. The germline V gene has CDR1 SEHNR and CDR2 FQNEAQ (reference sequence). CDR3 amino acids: CASSRSGSVADTQYF. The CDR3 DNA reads TGTGCCAGCAGCCGTAGCGGGAGCGTGGCAGATACGCAGTATTTT.

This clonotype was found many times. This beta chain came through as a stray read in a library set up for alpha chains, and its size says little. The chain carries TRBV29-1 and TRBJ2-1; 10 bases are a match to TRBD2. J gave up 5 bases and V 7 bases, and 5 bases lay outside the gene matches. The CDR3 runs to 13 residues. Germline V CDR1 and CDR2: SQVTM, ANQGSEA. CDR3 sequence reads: CSGAGTSDNEQFF. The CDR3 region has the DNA TGCAGCGGAGCCGGGACTAGCGACAATGAGCAGTTCTTC.

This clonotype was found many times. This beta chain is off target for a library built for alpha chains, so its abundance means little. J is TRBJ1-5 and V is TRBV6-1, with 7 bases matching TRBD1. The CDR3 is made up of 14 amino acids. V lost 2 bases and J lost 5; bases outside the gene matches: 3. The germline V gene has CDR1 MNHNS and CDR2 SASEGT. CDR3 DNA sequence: TGTGCCAGCAGTGAACAGGGGGGGCATCAGCCCCAGCATTTT. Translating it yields CASSEQGGHQPQHF.

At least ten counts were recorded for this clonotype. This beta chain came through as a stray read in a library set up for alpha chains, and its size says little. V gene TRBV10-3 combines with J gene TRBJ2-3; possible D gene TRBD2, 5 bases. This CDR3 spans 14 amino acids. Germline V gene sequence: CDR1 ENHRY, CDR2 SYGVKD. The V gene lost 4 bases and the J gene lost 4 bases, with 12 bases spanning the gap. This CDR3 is CAISAGLGADTQYF. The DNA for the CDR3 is TGTGCCATCAGTGCGGGGTTGGGCGCAGATACGCAGTATTTT.

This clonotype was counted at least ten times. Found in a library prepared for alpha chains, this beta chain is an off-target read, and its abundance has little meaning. In DNA, the CDR3 is TGTGCCAGCAGCATCGGATCAAGTTTGTTTATAAGTTTCAGGACAGTATCCAATCAGCCCCAGCATTTT. The encoded protein is CASSIGSSLFISFRTVSNQPQHF. The chain uses TRBV7-9 and TRBJ1-5; D might be TRBD1 (6 bases). Germline CDR1 reads SEHNR; CDR2 reads FQNEAQ (reference sequence). V gave up 5 bases and J gave up 3 bases, with 38 bases separating them. The CDR3 consists of 23 residues.

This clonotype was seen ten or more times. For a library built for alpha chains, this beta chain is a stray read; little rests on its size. As DNA, the CDR3 is TGCGCCAGCAGCCTACGACAGGGGGTATCCTACGAGCAGTACTTC. It translates to CASSLRQGVSYEQYF. This chain uses TRBV4-1 with TRBJ2-7, with TRBD1 matching 9 bases. J lost 1 base, V lost 4 bases, and 5 bases had no gene match. Germline CDR1 MGHRA, CDR2 YSYEKL. This CDR3 has 15 amino acids.

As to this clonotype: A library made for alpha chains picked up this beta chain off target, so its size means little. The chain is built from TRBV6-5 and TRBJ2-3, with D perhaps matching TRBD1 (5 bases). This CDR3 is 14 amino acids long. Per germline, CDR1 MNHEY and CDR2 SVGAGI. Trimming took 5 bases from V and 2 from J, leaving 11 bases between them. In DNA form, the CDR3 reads TGTGCCAGCAGTCCCAGGGTGCCCACAGATACGCAGTATTTT. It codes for CASSPRVPTDTQYF.

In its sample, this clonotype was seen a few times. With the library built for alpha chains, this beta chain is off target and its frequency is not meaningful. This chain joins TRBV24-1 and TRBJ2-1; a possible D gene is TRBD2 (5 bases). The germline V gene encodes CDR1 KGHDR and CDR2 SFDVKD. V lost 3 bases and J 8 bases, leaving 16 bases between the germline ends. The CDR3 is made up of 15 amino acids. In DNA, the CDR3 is TGTGCCACCAGTGATGCTCGGAGGTTAGACCATGAGCAGTTCTTC. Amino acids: CATSDARRLDHEQFF.